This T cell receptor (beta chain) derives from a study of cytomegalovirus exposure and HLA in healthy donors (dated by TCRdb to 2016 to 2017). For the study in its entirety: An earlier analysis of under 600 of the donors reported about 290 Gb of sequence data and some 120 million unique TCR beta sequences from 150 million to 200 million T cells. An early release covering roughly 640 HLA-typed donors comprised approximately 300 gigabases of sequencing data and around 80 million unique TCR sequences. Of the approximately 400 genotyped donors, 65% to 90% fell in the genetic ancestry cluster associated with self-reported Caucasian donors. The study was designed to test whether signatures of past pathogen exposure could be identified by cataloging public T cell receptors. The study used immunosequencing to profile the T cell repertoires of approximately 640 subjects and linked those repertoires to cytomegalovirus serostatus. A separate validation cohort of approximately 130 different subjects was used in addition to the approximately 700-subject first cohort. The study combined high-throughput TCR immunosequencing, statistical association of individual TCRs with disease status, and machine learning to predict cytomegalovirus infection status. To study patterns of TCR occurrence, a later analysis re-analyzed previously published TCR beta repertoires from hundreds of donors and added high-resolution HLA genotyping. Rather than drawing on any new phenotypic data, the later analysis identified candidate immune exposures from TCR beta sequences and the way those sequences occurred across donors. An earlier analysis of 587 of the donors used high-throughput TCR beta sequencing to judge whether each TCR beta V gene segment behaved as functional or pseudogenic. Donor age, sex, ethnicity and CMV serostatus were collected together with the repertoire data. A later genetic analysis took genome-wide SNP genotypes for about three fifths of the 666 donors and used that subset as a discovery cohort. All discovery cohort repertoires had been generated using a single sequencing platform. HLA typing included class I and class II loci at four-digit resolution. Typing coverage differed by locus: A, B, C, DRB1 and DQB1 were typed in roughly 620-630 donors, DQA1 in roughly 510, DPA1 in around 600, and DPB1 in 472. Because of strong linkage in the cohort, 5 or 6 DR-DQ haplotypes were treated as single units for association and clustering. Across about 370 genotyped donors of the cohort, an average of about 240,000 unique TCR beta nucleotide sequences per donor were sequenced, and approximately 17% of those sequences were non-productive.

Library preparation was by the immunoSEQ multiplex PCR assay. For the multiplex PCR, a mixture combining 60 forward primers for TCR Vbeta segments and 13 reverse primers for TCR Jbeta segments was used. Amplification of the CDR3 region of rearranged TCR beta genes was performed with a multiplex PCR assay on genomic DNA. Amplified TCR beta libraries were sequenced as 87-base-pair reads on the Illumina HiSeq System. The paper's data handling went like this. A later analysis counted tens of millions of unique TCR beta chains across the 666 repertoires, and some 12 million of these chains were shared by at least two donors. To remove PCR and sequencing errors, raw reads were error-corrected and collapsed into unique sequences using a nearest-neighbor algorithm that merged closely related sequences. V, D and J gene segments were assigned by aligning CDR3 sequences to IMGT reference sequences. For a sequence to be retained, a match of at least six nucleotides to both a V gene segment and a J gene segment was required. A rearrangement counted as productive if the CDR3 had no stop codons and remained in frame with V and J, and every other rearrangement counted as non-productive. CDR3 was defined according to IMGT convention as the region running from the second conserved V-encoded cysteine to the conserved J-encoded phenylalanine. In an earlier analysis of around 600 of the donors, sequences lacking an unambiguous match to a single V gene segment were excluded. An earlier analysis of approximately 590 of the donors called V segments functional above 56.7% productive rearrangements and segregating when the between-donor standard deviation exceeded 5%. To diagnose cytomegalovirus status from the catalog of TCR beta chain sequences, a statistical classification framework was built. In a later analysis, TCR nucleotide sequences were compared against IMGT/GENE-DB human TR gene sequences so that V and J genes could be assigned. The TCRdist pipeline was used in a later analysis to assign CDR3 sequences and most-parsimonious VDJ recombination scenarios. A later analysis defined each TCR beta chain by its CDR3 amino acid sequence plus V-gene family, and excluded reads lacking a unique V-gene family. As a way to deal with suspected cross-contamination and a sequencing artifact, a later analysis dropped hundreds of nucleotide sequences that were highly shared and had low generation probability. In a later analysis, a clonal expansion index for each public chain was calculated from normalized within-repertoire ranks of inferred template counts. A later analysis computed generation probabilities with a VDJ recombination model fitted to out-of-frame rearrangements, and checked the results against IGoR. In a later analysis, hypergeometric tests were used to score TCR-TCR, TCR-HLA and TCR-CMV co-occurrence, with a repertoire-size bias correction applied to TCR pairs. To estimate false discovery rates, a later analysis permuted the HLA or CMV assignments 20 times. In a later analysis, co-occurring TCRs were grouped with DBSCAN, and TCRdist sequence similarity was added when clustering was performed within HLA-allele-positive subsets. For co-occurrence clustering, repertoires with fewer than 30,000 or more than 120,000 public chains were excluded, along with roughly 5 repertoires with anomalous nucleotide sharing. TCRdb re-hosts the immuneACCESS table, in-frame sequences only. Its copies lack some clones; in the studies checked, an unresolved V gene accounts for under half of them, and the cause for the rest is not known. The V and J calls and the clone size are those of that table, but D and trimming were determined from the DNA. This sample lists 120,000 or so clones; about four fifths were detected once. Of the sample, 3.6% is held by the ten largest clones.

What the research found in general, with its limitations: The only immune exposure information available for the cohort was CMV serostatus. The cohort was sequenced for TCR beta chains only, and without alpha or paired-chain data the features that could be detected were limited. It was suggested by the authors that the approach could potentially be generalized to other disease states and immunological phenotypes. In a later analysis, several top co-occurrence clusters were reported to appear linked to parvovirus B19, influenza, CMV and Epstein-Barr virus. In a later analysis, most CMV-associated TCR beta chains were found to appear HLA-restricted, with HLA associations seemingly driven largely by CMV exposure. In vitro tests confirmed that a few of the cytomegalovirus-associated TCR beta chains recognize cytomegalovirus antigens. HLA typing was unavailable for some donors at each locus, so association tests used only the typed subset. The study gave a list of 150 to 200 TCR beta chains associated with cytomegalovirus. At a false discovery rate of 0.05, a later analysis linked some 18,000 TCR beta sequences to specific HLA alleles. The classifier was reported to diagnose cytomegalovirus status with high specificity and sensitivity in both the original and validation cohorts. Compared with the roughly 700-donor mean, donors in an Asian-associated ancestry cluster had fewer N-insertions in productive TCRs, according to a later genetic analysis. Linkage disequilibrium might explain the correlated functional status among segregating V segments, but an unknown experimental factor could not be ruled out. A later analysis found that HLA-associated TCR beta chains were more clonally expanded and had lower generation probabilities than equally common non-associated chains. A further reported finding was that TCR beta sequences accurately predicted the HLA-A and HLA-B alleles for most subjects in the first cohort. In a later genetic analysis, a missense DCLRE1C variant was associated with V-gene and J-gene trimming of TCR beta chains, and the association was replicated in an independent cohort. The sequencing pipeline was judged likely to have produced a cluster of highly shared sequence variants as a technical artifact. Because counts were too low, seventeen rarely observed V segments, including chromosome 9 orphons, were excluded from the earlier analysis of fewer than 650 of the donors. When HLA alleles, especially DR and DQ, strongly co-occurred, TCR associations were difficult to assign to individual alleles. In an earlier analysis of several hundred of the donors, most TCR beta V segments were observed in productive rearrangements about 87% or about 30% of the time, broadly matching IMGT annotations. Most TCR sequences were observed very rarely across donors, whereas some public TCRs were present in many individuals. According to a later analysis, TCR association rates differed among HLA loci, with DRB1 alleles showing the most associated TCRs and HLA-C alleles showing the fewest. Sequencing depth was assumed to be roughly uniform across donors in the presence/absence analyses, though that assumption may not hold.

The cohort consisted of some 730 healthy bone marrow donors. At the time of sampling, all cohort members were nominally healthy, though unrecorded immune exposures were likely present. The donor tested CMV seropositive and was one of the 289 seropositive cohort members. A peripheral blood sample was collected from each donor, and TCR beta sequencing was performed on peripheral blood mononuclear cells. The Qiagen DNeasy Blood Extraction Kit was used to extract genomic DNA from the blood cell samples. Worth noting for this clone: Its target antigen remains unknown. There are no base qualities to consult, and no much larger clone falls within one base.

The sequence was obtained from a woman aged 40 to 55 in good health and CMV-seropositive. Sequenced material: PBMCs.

Here the CDR3 is given as CASSVVGHANTEAFF. In nucleotide form, the sequence is TGTGCCAGCAGCGTAGTGGGACACGCAAACACTGAAGCTTTCTTT. The sequence is built from TRBV9 and TRBJ1-1; the D gene is possibly TRBD1, with 6 bases matching. Via the germline V gene, CDR1 is SGDLS and CDR2 YYNGEE. Cut back by 0 bases and 2 bases, the V and J ends lie 11 bases apart. The CDR3 has 15 amino acids, counting the end cysteine and phenylalanine. CDR3 DNA only is kept here, 45 bases in frame from base 1.